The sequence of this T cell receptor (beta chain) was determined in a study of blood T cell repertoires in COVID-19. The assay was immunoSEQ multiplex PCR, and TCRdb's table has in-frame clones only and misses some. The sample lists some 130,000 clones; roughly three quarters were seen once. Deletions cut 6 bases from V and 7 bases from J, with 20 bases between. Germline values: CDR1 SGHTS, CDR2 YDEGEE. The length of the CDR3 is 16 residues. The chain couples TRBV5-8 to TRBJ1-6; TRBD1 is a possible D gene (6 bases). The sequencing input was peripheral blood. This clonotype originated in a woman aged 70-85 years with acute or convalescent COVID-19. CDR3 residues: CASTSGHRSQNSPLHF. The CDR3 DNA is TGTGCCAGCACCTCGGGACATCGGAGCCAAAATTCACCCCTCCACTTT. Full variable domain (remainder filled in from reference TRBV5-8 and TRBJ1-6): EAGVTQSPTHLIKTRGQQATLRCSPISGHTSVYWYQQALGLGLQFLLWYDEGEERNRGNFPPRFSGRQFPNYSSELNVNALELEDSALYLCASTSGHRSQNSPLHFGNGTRLTVT.